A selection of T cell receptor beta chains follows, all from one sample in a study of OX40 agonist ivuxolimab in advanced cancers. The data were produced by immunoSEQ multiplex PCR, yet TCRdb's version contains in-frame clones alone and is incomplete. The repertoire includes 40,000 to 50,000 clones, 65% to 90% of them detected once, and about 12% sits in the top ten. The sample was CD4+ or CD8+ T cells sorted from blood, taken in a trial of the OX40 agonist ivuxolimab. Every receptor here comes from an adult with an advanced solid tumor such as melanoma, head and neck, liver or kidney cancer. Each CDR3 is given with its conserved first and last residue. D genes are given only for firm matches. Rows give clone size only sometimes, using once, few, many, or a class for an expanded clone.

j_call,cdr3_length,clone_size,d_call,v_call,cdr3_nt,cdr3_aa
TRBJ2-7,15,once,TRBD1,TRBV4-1,TGCGCCAGCAGCCTCGGACAGGGTGACCCCTACGAGCAGTACTTC,CASSLGQGDPYEQYF
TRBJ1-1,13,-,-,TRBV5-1,TGCGCCAGCAGCGAAGGGGCGCTGACTGAAGCTTTCTTT,CASSEGALTEAFF
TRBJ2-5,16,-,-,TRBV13,TGTGCCAGCAGCCCGGGACACCAACCCCTACAAGAGACCCAGTACTTC,CASSPGHQPLQETQYF
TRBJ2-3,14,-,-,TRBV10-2,TGCGCCAGCAGTGACAGTCGGGGCACAGATACGCAGTATTTT,CASSDSRGTDTQYF
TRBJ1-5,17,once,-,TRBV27,TGTGCCAGCAGTCCCACCCTTACGACAAGACACAATCAGCCCCAGCATTTT,CASSPTLTTRHNQPQHF
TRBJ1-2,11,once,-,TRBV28,TGTGCCAGCAGTTTATTGGCGGCAGCCCACTTC,CASSLLAAAHF
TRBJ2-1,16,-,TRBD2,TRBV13,TGTGCCAGCAGCCTGCCTCTAGCGGGAGTACGGAATGAGCAGTTCTTC,CASSLPLAGVRNEQFF
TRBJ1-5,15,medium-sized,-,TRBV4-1,TGCGCCAGCAGCCAAGTAGCAGGGTCACGGCAGCCCCAGCATTTT,CASSQVAGSRQPQHF
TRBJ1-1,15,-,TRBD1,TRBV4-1,TGCGCCAGCAGCCAAGTTCCAGGGGGGAACACTGAAGCTTTCTTT,CASSQVPGGNTEAFF
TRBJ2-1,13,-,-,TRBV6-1,TGTGCCAGCAGCCCAGGGTTTCTGGATGAGCAGTTCTTC,CASSPGFLDEQFF
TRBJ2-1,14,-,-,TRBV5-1,TGCGCCAGCAGCTTGGTATCGTCCTACAATGAGCAGTTCTTC,CASSLVSSYNEQFF
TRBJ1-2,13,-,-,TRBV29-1,TGCAGCGTGGGACGTGTGGGAAGCACGGGCTACACCTTC,CSVGRVGSTGYTF
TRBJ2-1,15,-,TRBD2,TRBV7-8,TGTGCCAGCAGCTTATCAGGGACTAGACCCAATGAGCAGTTCTTC,CASSLSGTRPNEQFF
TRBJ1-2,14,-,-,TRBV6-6,TGTGCCAGCAGTTACAGGTGGGCCGGCGATGGCTACACCTTC,CASSYRWAGDGYTF
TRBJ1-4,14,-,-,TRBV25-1,TGTGCCAGCAGTGAGCCTTACCAGGGGCAAAAACTGTTTTTT,CASSEPYQGQKLFF
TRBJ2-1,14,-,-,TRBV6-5,TGTGCCAGCAGTTTCGGGACTCCCATAGGTGAGCAGTTCTTC,CASSFGTPIGEQFF
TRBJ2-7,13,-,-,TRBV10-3,TGTGCCATCAGTACCCCCGGGCTCTACGAGCAGTACTTC,CAISTPGLYEQYF
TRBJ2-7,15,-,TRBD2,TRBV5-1,TGCGCCAGCAGCCCTGTGGGACTAGCGGGGAACGAGCAGTACTTC,CASSPVGLAGNEQYF
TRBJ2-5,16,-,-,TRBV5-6,TGTGCCAGCAGCTTGCTACTCGGGGGCATGGAAGAGACCCAGTACTTC,CASSLLLGGMEETQYF
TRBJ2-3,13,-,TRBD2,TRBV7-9,TGTGCCAGCGGGACTAGCGAGGCAGATACGCAGTATTTT,CASGTSEADTQYF
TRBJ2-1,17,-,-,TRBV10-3,TGTGCCATCAGTGAGCGCCTTGAGACCCCGCCGATCCATGAGCAGTTCTTC,CAISERLETPPIHEQFF
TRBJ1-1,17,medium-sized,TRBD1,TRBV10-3,TGTGCCATCAGTGAGTCGATTTCAGGGGGCATGAACACTGAAGCTTTCTTT,CAISESISGGMNTEAFF
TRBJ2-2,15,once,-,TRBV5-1,TGCGCCAGCAGCTTGTTTAGCTCGCTGGCCGGGGAGCTGTTTTTT,CASSLFSSLAGELFF
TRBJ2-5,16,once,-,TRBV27,TGTGCCAGCACCTCCCTCGGGACTGTATCACCCGGGGCCCAGTACTTC,CASTSLGTVSPGAQYF
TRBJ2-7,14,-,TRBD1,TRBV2,TGTGCCAGCGGGCCCGGGACAGGGATATACGAGCAGTACTTC,CASGPGTGIYEQYF
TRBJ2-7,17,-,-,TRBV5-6,TGTGCCAGCAGCCCTAGAAGATCGGGGGGCCCCCGGGCCGAGCAGTACTTC,CASSPRRSGGPRAEQYF
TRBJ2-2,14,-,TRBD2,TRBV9,TGTGCCAGCTCCCTCGGGAGGCAGGGCGGGGAGCTGTTTTTT,CASSLGRQGGELFF
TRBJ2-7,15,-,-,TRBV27,TGTGCCAGCAGTTTATCCCCGGGCCCTAGGTGGGAGCAGTACTTC,CASSLSPGPRWEQYF
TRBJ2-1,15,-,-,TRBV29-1,TGCAGCGTTGAAGGGGCAGCGAACTCCTACAATGAGCAGTTCTTC,CSVEGAANSYNEQFF
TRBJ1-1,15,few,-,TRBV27,TGTGCCAGCAGTCCAAACCCCAGGGGTGGCACTGAAGCTTTCTTT,CASSPNPRGGTEAFF
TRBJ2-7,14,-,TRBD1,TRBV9,TGTGCCAGCAGCGTCGGACAGGGGGACTACGAGCAGTACTTC,CASSVGQGDYEQYF
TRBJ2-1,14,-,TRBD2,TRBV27,TGTGCCAGCAGTTTCCCTGGCGGGAGCAATGAGCAGTTCTTC,CASSFPGGSNEQFF
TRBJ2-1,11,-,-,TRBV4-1,TGCGCCAGCAGTCATTACAATGAGCAGTTCTTC,CASSHYNEQFF
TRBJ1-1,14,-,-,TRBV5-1,TGTGCCAGCAGACCAGGGGTTGGAAACACTGAAGCTTTCTTT,CASRPGVGNTEAFF
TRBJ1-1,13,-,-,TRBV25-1,TGTGCCAGCAGTGTAAACCTCCACACTGAAGCTTTCTTT,CASSVNLHTEAFF
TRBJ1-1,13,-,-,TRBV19,TGTGCCAGTAGTCTGGGTCGGAACACTGAAGCTTTCTTT,CASSLGRNTEAFF
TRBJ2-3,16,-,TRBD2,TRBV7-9,TGTGCCAGCAGCTTAGTCGGGGGGGCGACGGCAGATACGCAGTATTTT,CASSLVGGATADTQYF
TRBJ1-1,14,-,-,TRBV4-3,TGCGCCAGCAGCCAAGATGGCGGGGACACTGAAGCTTTCTTT,CASSQDGGDTEAFF
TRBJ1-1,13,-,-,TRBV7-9,TGTGCCAGCAGCCCCCAAGTGAACACTGAAGCTTTCTTT,CASSPQVNTEAFF
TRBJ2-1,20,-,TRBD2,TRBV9,TGTGCCAGCAGCGTAGCGAAAGGGCTAGCGGGGGCCAGCTCCTACAATGAGCAGTTCTTC,CASSVAKGLAGASSYNEQFF
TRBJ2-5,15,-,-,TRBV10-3,TGTGCCATCAGTGACGAGTGGGGGTTAGGAGAGACCCAGTACTTC,CAISDEWGLGETQYF
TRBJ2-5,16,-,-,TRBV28,TGTGCCAGCAGTTTCGATAAGAGGTCCGGTCAAGAGACCCAGTACTTC,CASSFDKRSGQETQYF
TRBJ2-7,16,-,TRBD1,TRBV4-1,TGCGCCAGCAGCCGGGTGGGACAGGGAACCCCCTACGAGCAGTACTTC,CASSRVGQGTPYEQYF
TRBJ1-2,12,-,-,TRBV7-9,TGTGCCAGCAGCCCGAAAGTCGGTGGCTACACCTTC,CASSPKVGGYTF
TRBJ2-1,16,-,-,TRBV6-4,TGTGCCAGCAGTGACTCAGTCGGGGGCGGCTACAATGAGCAGTTCTTC,CASSDSVGGGYNEQFF
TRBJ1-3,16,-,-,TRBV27,TGTGCCAGCAGTTTAGAGGGGCCACATTCTGGAAACACCATATATTTT,CASSLEGPHSGNTIYF
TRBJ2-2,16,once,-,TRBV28,TGTGCCAGCAGCCCAAGCCCCCTGAACCTCCCAGGGGAGCTGTTTTTT,CASSPSPLNLPGELFF
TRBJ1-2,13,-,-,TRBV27,TGTGCCAGCAGTTTCGGGGTGAGCTATGGCTACACCTTC,CASSFGVSYGYTF
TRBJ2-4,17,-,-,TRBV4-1,TGCGCCAGCAGCCAAGATAGGGCCAACGTAGCCAAAAACATTCAGTACTTC,CASSQDRANVAKNIQYF
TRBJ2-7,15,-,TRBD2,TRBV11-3,TGTGCCAGCAGCTTCGGCGGGAGGGCCCAAGACGAGCAGTACTTC,CASSFGGRAQDEQYF
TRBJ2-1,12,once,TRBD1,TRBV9,TGTGCCAGCAGCCCAGACAGGGGCGAGCAGTTCTTC,CASSPDRGEQFF
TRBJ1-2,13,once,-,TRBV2,TGTGCCCATCTCGGGGGGGTTCCCTATGGCTACACCTTC,CAHLGGVPYGYTF
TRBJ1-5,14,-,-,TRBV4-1,TGCGCCAGCAGCCAATATCACGGAAATCAGCCCCAGCATTTT,CASSQYHGNQPQHF
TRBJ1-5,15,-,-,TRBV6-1,TGTGCCAGCAGTCTCAGGGGAGATAGCAATCAGCCCCAGCATTTT,CASSLRGDSNQPQHF
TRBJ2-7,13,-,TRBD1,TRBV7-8,TGTGCCAGCCAGGGGGCAAGTTCCTACGAGCAGTACTTC,CASQGASSYEQYF